The 22 T cell receptor beta chains below come from one sample, sequenced in a study of regulatory T cells in long-lasting Graves disease. Time point indicated: newly diagnosed GD, antithyroid drugs for less than 3 months. RNA isolated from PBMCs was used to make the TCR library. CDR3-region Arm-PCR and iRepertoire HTBI primers produced the TCR beta libraries. TCRdb redid the calling of the multiplex PCR reads with MiXCR, one entry per CDR3 protein. The data contain fewer than 450,000 distinct CDR3 sequences, about 15% of them singletons. This same sample was also taken into another study, of T cells in Graves' hyperthyroidism and ophthalmopathy.

Material: peripheral blood mononuclear cells (PBMCs), obtained at new diagnosis, from a patient treated with antithyroid drugs. Every receptor here comes from a woman between 40 and 50 years old with Graves disease.

This clonotype came up once. Only one base separates this from a far larger clonotype, so it likely reflects a read error. The V gene is TRBV2, the J gene TRBJ2-4, with a possible D match to TRBD1 (6 bases). The germline gives CDR1 SNHLY, CDR2 FYNNEI. V lost 5 bases to trimming and J lost 13 bases, with 27 bases between them. This CDR3 contains 16 residues. The CDR3 sequence is CASSPNTGISHNEQYF. The CDR3 coding sequence is TGTGCCAGCAGTCCGAATACAGGGATCTCCCACAATGAGCAGTACTTC.

A few counts support this clonotype. The rearrangement joins TRBV18 to TRBJ2-7, with no clear D. This CDR3 comprises 13 residues. The germline gives CDR1 KGHSH, CDR2 LQKENI. V lost 2 bases and J lost 5, with 10 bases in between. Written as DNA, the CDR3 is TGTGCCAGCTCACCAGGCCCGAACCACGAGCAGTACTTC. This translates into CASSPGPNHEQYF.

This clonotype was counted between two and nine times. The chain is built from TRBV19 and TRBJ1-6, with no clear D. The V and J ends lost 8 bases and 6 bases respectively, with 14 bases between them. Germline V gene lookup returns CDR1 LNHDA and CDR2 SQIVND (reference sequence). The CDR3 has 14 amino acids. The CDR3 spells CASGFVSPNSPLHF. The CDR3 nucleotides are TGTGCCAGTGGTTTTGTGTCACCTAATTCACCCCTCCACTTT.

There are many counts of this clonotype. The chain couples TRBV6-1 to TRBJ2-3, with 12 positions matching TRBD2. The CDR3 extends over 17 amino acids. V lost 7 bases, J lost 2 bases, and 10 bases stayed unmatched. Germline-derived CDR1 and CDR2 are MNHNS and SASEGT. This CDR3 reads CASNRATSGSDTDTQYF. The CDR3, as DNA: TGTGCCAGCAACCGAGCGACTAGCGGGAGTGACACAGATACGCAGTATTTT.

This clonotype was seen at least ten times. This sequence joins TRBV2 and TRBJ1-1; unclear D gene. This CDR3 is 16 amino acids long. Per germline, CDR1 SNHLY and CDR2 FYNNEI. V gave up 0 bases and J gave up 9 bases, with 20 bases separating them. The CDR3 bases are TGTGCCAGCAGTGAAGCGAGCACACCTCAAGCTCCTAAAGCTTTCTTT. This codes for CASSEASTPQAPKAFF.

This clonotype has at least ten counts. The rearrangement uses TRBV7-6 and TRBJ2-5; tentative D call: TRBD1 (6 bases). Germline loops: CDR1 SGHVS, CDR2 FNYEAQ. The V end was cut by 5 bases, the J end by 5 bases, with 18 bases between. The CDR3 contains 15 residues. CDR3 bases: TGTGCCAGCAGCCGCCTACGAGGACAGACCGAGACCCAGTACTTC. It specifies CASSRLRGQTETQYF.

The V and J genes are TRBV19 and TRBJ1-5; D not certain. This CDR3 comprises 13 residues. V lost 4 bases to trimming and J lost 4 bases, with 8 bases between them. In germline, CDR1 is LNHDA, CDR2 SQIVND (reference sequence). CDR3 residues: CASSTPPNQPQHF. CDR3 nucleotides: TGTGCCAGTAGTACCCCCCCGAATCAGCCCCAGCATTTT.

This clonotype showed up many times. The chain couples TRBV5-1 to TRBJ2-7; D might be TRBD2 (6 bases). Germline-derived CDR1 and CDR2 are SGHRS and YFSETQ. This CDR3 is built from 18 residues. The V end was cut by 3 bases, the J end by 2 bases, with 24 bases between. This CDR3 reads CASSWTPVEWRETYEQYF. The CDR3 region has the DNA TGCGCCAGCAGCTGGACTCCCGTTGAGTGGAGGGAAACCTACGAGCAGTACTTC.

This clonotype was counted many times. A much larger clone differs from this one at a single base, so this may be a read error. The rearrangement links TRBV11-1 to TRBJ2-3; a weak D match, TRBD1 (6 bases). In germline, CDR1 is SGHAT, CDR2 FQDESV (reference sequence). The CDR3 is 15 amino acids. V lost 6 bases, J lost 4 bases, and 17 bases lay in between. CDR3 protein: CASSSTGLRADTQYF. Written as DNA, the CDR3 is TGTGCCAGCAGTTCTACAGGGCTTCGCGCAGATACGCAGTATTTT. Based on the CDR3 plus reference TRBV11-1 and TRBJ2-3, the full variable domain is EAEVAQSPRYKITEKSQAVAFWCDPISGHATLYWYRQILGQGPELLVQFQDESVVDDSQLPKDRFSAERLKGVDSTLKIQPAELGDSAMYLCASSSTGLRADTQYFGPGTRLTVL.

The V call is TRBV4-1, the J call TRBJ2-2; 7 bases are a match to TRBD2. CDR1 MGHRA and CDR2 YSYEKL come from the germline V gene. The CDR3 totals 19 residues. Germline trimming cut 4 bases from V and 6 bases from J; bases unmatched to any gene: 20. The CDR3 protein is CASSPGGGIRGVVPGELFF. CDR3 in DNA: TGCGCCAGCAGCCCAGGTGGAGGGATTCGGGGGGTAGTCCCCGGGGAGCTGTTTTTT.

This clonotype has a count of ten or more. The chain is built from TRBV28 and TRBJ2-5; D could derive from TRBD1 or TRBD2 (5 bases each). The germline CDR1 and CDR2 sequences are MDHEN and SYDVKM. CDR3 length: 13 amino acids. Trimming removed 8 bases from V and 4 bases from J, with 14 bases in between. CDR3 sequence: CASSNGGGETQYF. Here the CDR3 DNA reads TGTGCCAGCTCGAACGGTGGGGGAGAGACCCAGTACTTC.

This clonotype was seen many times. This chain uses TRBV2 with TRBJ2-7; D is tentatively TRBD1 or TRBD2 (5 bases each). Germline CDR1 and CDR2: SNHLY and FYNNEI. Trimming pared 3 bases from V and 0 bases from J, leaving 15 bases between. This CDR3 spans 16 amino acids. This CDR3 is CASSEGVATLSYEQYF. The CDR3 DNA reads as TGTGCCAGCAGTGAGGGGGTCGCCACCCTCTCCTACGAGCAGTACTTC.

Ten or more counts support this clonotype. The J gene is TRBJ2-2, the V gene TRBV11-3; the D gene is possibly TRBD1 (6 bases). The CDR3 is made up of 15 amino acids. CDR1 SGHNT and CDR2 YENEEA come from the germline V gene. Trimming removed 8 bases from V and 6 bases from J, with 19 bases in between. Here the CDR3 reads CASSKGHYFPGELFF. The CDR3 region has the DNA TGTGCCAGCTCCAAGGGACATTACTTTCCCGGGGAGCTGTTTTTT.

The V and J genes are TRBV7-3 and TRBJ2-2, with 7 bases matching TRBD2. CDR3 length: 16 amino acids. Germline V CDR1 and CDR2: SGHTA, FQGTGA. The V and J ends lost 2 bases and 3 bases, in that order; junction bases with no gene match: 6. CDR3 DNA: TGTGCCAGCAGCTTATCGGGCGGGAGCTACACCGGGGAGCTGTTTTTT. This encodes CASSLSGGSYTGELFF.

The rearrangement joins TRBV27 to TRBJ2-7, with TRBD2 as a possible D gene (5 bases). This CDR3 has 15 residues. V lost 6 bases, J lost 4 bases, and 19 bases lay in between. Germline CDR1 and CDR2: MNHEY and SMNVEV (reference sequence). Written as DNA, the CDR3 is TGTGCCAGCAGCCCCCCAGGAGGACCAGTTTACGAGCAGTACTTC. Its protein product is CASSPPGGPVYEQYF.

This clonotype was detected ten times or more. The chain couples TRBV2 to TRBJ1-2; the D is unclear. In germline, CDR1 is SNHLY, CDR2 FYNNEI. Trimming took off 5 bases at V and 0 bases at J, with 13 bases between the two ends. This CDR3 has 15 residues. Here the CDR3 DNA reads TGTGCCAGCAGTAACCCAGAGAGCCCTAACTATGGCTACACCTTC. It encodes CASSNPESPNYGYTF.

This clonotype was seen many times. V and J are TRBV11-2 and TRBJ2-3; 10 positions agree with TRBD2. After removal of 4 bases from V and 1 base from J, the junction contained 8 bases not matched to a gene. Per germline, CDR1 SGHAT and CDR2 FQNNGV. The CDR3 spans 17 residues. CDR3 in DNA: TGTGCCAGCAGCTCCCAACTAGCGGGAAGGGGCACAGATACGCAGTATTTT. Its translation is CASSSQLAGRGTDTQYF.

V and J are TRBV7-2 and TRBJ1-6; D ambiguous. Germline assignment: CDR1 SGHTA and CDR2 FQGNSA. The CDR3 spans 13 residues. Trimming shortened V by 1 base and J by 8 bases, and 6 bases separated the two germline ends. The CDR3 DNA is TGTGCCAGCAGCTTAGATTGGGATTCACCCCTCCACTTT. Translation: CASSLDWDSPLHF.

This clonotype was found many times. This chain joins TRBV10-3 and TRBJ2-1; D is perhaps TRBD2 (7 bases). With 4 bases removed from V and 7 bases from J, the gap between germline ends came to 14 bases. Per germline, CDR1 ENHRY and CDR2 SYGVKD. This CDR3 has 14 residues. CDR3 amino acids: CAISAREQGNEQFF. The CDR3 DNA follows: TGTGCCATCAGTGCGCGGGAGCAGGGGAATGAGCAGTTCTTC.

This sequence joins TRBV20-1 and TRBJ2-7, with 15 bases aligning to TRBD2. Germline CDR1 DFQATT, CDR2 SNEGSKA (reference sequence). The CDR3 spans 15 residues. V lost 1 base, J lost 7 bases, and 5 bases stayed unmatched. CDR3 DNA: TGCAGTGCTAGAGCCGCCGGGACTAGCGGGAGGGAGCAGTACTTC. Its translation: CSARAAGTSGREQYF.

The V and J genes are TRBV12-3 or TRBV12-4 and TRBJ2-1; 10 nucleotides match TRBD2. Germline trimming cut 6 bases from V and 0 bases from J; bases unmatched to any gene: 8. This CDR3 spans 17 amino acids. In DNA form, the CDR3 reads TGTGCCAGCAGAAGAAGCGGGAGGGCCACCTCCTACAATGAGCAGTTCTTC. It yields the protein CASRRSGRATSYNEQFF.

In this sample, this clonotype turned up many times. The chain combines TRBV7-8 with TRBJ2-5; TRBD2 aligns across 8 bases. The end of the DNA is better explained by TRBJ2-1, so the J call may be wrong. CDR1 and CDR2 (germline): SGHVS, FQNEAQ. This CDR3 spans 16 amino acids. CDR3 sequence (DNA): TGTGCCAGCAGCTCGGCGGGGGGAGGGCACAACAATGAGCAGTTCTTC. Its protein product is CASSSAGGGHNNEQFF.